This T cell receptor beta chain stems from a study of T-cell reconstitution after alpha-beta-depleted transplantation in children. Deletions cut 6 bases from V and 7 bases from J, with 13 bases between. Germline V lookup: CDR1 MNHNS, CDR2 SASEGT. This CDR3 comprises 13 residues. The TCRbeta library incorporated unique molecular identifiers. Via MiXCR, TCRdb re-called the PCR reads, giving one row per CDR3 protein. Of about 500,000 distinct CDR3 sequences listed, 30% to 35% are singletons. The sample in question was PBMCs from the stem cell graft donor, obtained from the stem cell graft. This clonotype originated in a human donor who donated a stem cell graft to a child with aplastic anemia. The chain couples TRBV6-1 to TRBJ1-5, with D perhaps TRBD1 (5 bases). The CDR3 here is CASSPSGPQPQHF. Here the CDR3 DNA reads TGTGCCAGCAGCCCCTCAGGGCCCCAGCCCCAGCATTTT.